The present TCR beta chain was sequenced within a study of post-analysis software for immune sequencing data. Study background: Patients with relapsing-remitting, secondary progressive and progressive-relapsing multiple sclerosis courses were all represented. Notes on the study in general: Under the F measure, samples that were prepared in one batch clustered strongly together. Patients used about five TRBV segments, including TRBV5-6, TRBV5-1 and TRBV20-1, more often than controls. People with multiple sclerosis had a significantly lower normalized Chao1 diversity than controls did.

TCR beta libraries were prepared from cDNA with unique molecular identifiers. It was from roughly 0.93 to 9.6 million T cells that 530,000 or so cDNA molecules came. TCRdb reanalysed the PCR reads using MiXCR and keeps one entry per CDR3 protein. This table has 350,000 to 500,000 distinct CDR3 sequences, approximately 39% appearing once. Details on this clonotype: What it recognizes is unknown.

Per germline, CDR1 SGHTA and CDR2 FQGNSA. CDR3 length: 14 residues. V was shortened by 8 bases and J by 3 bases, with 14 bases between the two germline ends. The chain is built from TRBV7-2 and TRBJ2-4; maybe TRBD2 (5 bases). The sequenced material came from blood. The clonotype comes from a girl aged 2-10 years with multiple sclerosis. CDR3 sequence: CASRGPGGKNIQYF. CDR3 nucleotides: TGTGCCAGCCGGGGTCCAGGAGGCAAAAACATTCAGTACTTC.